The present entry profiles one T cell receptor beta chain with its context. Its specificity is not known. Extraction of RNA preceded its reverse transcription into cDNA, which served as the sequencing template. Assay used: immunoSEQ multiplex PCR; TCRdb lists only in-frame clones, some missing. The profile covers 85,000 to 110,000 clones, with just over 85% appearing a single time and 11% taken by the ten largest. The source of the sample is a study of CD8+ T cells in alopecia areata. Study-wide context: The drug, oral tofacitinib, was given to treated patients at 5 to 10 mg twice daily. Points from the study as a whole: For baseline CD8+ expansion, any link to response stays uncertain with one nonresponder. Significant decreases in scalp clonality and expanded CD8+ clones followed tofacitinib treatment. Across lesional scalp, and particularly alopecia totalis/universalis, clonality surpassed that of normal scalp.

This sample's treatment: oral pan-JAK inhibitor, 5-10 mg twice daily. This CDR3 contains 16 residues. In germline, CDR1 is SQVTM, CDR2 ANQGSEA. V lost 3 bases and J lost 6; bases outside the gene matches: 12. The sequenced sample was CD8+ T cells sorted from blood, obtained between weeks 30 and 35, from a patient treated with tofacitinib. The chain has TRBV29-1 and TRBJ2-3; 10 positions match TRBD2. The clonotype originates from a human donor with alopecia areata. CDR3 bases: TGCAGCGTTGATCCCCCCGCTAGCGGGAGCCTCGATACGCAGTATTTT. This encodes CSVDPPASGSLDTQYF.